This T cell receptor (beta chain) was sequenced for a study of high-grade serous ovarian cancer treatment subgroups. Study-level findings and limits: TCR clonal relatedness correlated positively with neoantigen level. Bulk tumor TCR sequencing gave no spatial information.

Here immunoSEQ multiplex PCR was the method, and the copy in TCRdb shows in-frame clones only, minus some. The sample lists about 4,800 clones; about three quarters were seen once. As for this clone: Its specificity is unknown.

The tumor samples were collected prior to definitive surgery or chemotherapy. The CDR3 is 16 residues long. Sequences were obtained from tumor tissue. The chain carries TRBV23-1 and TRBJ2-5; D is unresolved. The assigned J gene may be wrong: the sequence end matches TRBJ2-7 better. TRBV23-1 is labeled an ORF, and its function is uncertain. The sequence derives from a human donor with high-grade serous ovarian cancer. The CDR3: CASSQSIGPESYEQYF. CDR3 bases: TGCGCCAGCAGTCAATCAATCGGCCCCGAATCCTACGAGCAGTACTTC.